The 24 T cell receptor beta chains listed next were all sequenced from one sample in a study of T-cell reconstitution after alpha-beta-depleted transplantation in children. Unique molecular identifiers were incorporated into the prepared TCRbeta library. TCRdb re-analysed the PCR reads in MiXCR, keeping a single row per CDR3 protein. The data hold a few hundred thousand distinct CDR3 sequences, with roughly a quarter observed a single time. Specimen: PBMCs, collected before TCRalphabeta/CD19-depleted stem cell transplant. These receptors were obtained from a boy under two years old with Wiskott-Aldrich syndrome, due to receive a stem cell transplant.

This clonotype was seen more than once but under ten times. CDR3 nucleotides: TGCGCCAGCAGTTCAGCGGGAGGAAACATTCAGTACTTC. Translation: CASSSAGGNIQYF. V gene TRBV10-2 combines with J gene TRBJ2-4, with 9 bases matching TRBD2. The CDR3 is 13 amino acids. Germline V gene data show CDR1 as WSHSY and CDR2 as SAAADI. The trim removed 5 bases at V and 6 bases at J, leaving 2 bases unmatched.

This sequence joins TRBV5-1 and TRBJ2-2; D gene unclear. Trimming removed 2 bases from V and 2 bases from J, with 22 bases in between. The CDR3 covers 19 residues. In germline, CDR1 is SGHRS, CDR2 YFSETQ. The CDR3 loop reads CASSFDLDGDSVNTGELFF. In DNA, the CDR3 is TGCGCCAGCAGCTTTGACCTAGACGGAGATAGTGTTAACACCGGGGAGCTGTTTTTT.

This clonotype occurred a few times. The chain joins TRBV21-1 to TRBJ2-1; the table assigns TRBD1, which was not confirmed against the DNA. TRBV21-1 is marked as a pseudogene. The CDR3 covers 18 residues. CDR3: CASSKGRGVMSSYNEQFF. CDR3 nucleotides: TGTGCCAGCAGCAAAGGCAGGGGTGTGATGAGCTCCTACAATGAGCAGTTCTTC.

In the case of this clonotype: Sequence at one end of the junction differs from germline and may be a read error. This chain links TRBV5-1 with TRBJ2-7; possibly TRBD1 or TRBD2 for D (5 bases each). This CDR3 spans 15 amino acids. Germline V gene data show CDR1 as SGHRS and CDR2 as YFSETQ. CDR3 DNA sequence: TGCGCCAGCACCTTGCGTCCGGGGCTTACCTACGAGCAGTACTTC. This codes for CASTLRPGLTYEQYF.

This clonotype was observed a few times. The J gene is TRBJ1-6, the V gene TRBV4-1; D gene ambiguous. V was trimmed by 3 bases and J by 9 bases, leaving 15 bases between them. Germline-derived CDR1 and CDR2 are MGHRA and YSYEKL. The CDR3 extends over 15 amino acids. CDR3 protein: CASSQVARAASPLHF. CDR3 coding DNA: TGCGCCAGCAGCCAGGTAGCCCGAGCTGCTTCACCCCTCCACTTT.

This clonotype has just a few counts. V usage is TRBV7-2 and J usage is TRBJ2-3; TRBD2 matches 11 bases. V gave up 5 bases and J gave up 4 bases; unmatched junction bases: 8. The CDR3 is 16 residues long. CDR1 SGHTA and CDR2 FQGNSA come from the germline V gene. CDR3 protein: CASSLKVAGGPDTQYF. In nucleotides, the CDR3 is TGTGCCAGCAGCCTGAAGGTAGCGGGAGGGCCAGATACGCAGTATTTT.

The V and J genes are TRBV5-1 and TRBJ1-2; D gene ambiguous. Germline CDR1 SGHRS, CDR2 YFSETQ. V was clipped by 0 bases and J by 8 bases, with 14 bases between them. The CDR3 extends over 14 amino acids. This CDR3 reads CASSLGAGPSGYTF. In DNA form, the CDR3 reads TGCGCCAGCAGCTTGGGCGCAGGTCCGTCGGGCTACACCTTC. The full variable domain, in which reference TRBV5-1 and TRBJ1-2 provide the parts outside the CDR3, is KAGVTQTPRYLIKTRGQQVTLSCSPISGHRSVSWYQQTPGQGLQFLFEYFSETQRNKGNFPGRFSGRQFSNSRSEMNVSTLELGDSALYLCASSLGAGPSGYTFGSGTRLTVV.

V gene TRBV20-1 combines with J gene TRBJ2-3; 8 bases map to TRBD2. V trimming: 5 bases; J trimming: 2 bases; junction bases outside the gene matches: 12. There are 16 residues in the CDR3. Germline CDR1 reads DFQATT; CDR2 reads SNEGSKA (reference sequence). CDR3 nucleotides: TGCAGTGCTCTTCTTCGGCTAGCGGGCCACACAGATACGCAGTATTTT. Translation gives CSALLRLAGHTDTQYF.

This chain uses TRBV5-1 with TRBJ2-6; tentative D call: TRBD1 (6 bases). Deletions cut 2 bases from V and 1 base from J, with 7 bases between. Germline V gene lookup returns CDR1 SGHRS and CDR2 YFSETQ. The CDR3 covers 15 residues. Here the CDR3 reads CASSFGQSGANVLTF. The DNA for the CDR3 is TGCGCCAGCAGCTTTGGACAGTCTGGGGCCAACGTCCTGACTTTC.

A few counts support this clonotype. This chain joins TRBV27 and TRBJ1-3, with 7 bases lining up with TRBD1. The J segment lost 4 bases and the V segment lost 5 bases, leaving 8 bases of the junction unmatched. The CDR3 runs 15 residues. In germline, CDR1 is MNHEY, CDR2 SMNVEV (reference sequence). Here the CDR3 reads CASSINRGLGNTIYF. The CDR3, as DNA: TGTGCCAGCAGTATCAACAGGGGTTTGGGAAACACCATATATTTT.

CDR3 sequence: CASSLKSGQATNTEAFF. The CDR3 DNA reads TGCGCCAGCAGCTTAAAGTCTGGACAGGCCACGAACACTGAAGCTTTCTTT. The rearrangement links TRBV5-1 to TRBJ1-1, with TRBD1 matching over 7 bases. CDR3 length: 17 amino acids. The germline CDR1 and CDR2 sequences are SGHRS and YFSETQ. After removal of 2 bases from V and 1 base from J, the junction contained 11 bases not matched to a gene. Combining the CDR3 with reference TRBV5-1 and TRBJ1-1 gives the whole variable domain KAGVTQTPRYLIKTRGQQVTLSCSPISGHRSVSWYQQTPGQGLQFLFEYFSETQRNKGNFPGRFSGRQFSNSRSEMNVSTLELGDSALYLCASSLKSGQATNTEAFFGQGTRLTVV.

The DNA of the CDR3 is TGTGCCAGCAGCTCCTTAGCGGGATTCACAGATACGCAGTATTTT. Encoded protein: CASSSLAGFTDTQYF. The rearrangement links TRBV3-1 to TRBJ2-3, with 8 nucleotides matching TRBD2. Germline V gene data show CDR1 as LGHDT and CDR2 as YNNKEL (reference sequence). This CDR3 spans 15 amino acids. The ends lost 5 bases at V and 2 bases at J; junction bases unmatched: 6.

The CDR3 DNA follows: TGTGCCAGCAGCTCCTATAGGGGAGATGAGCAGTTCTTC. It translates to CASSSYRGDEQFF. The J gene is TRBJ2-1, the V gene TRBV12-3 or TRBV12-4; the D gene could be TRBD1 or TRBD2 (5 bases each). The CDR3 is made up of 13 amino acids. V lost 6 bases and J lost 8, with 14 bases in between.

This sequence joins TRBV27 and TRBJ1-2; a weak D match, TRBD1 (5 bases). V gave up 5 bases and J gave up 8 bases, with 15 bases separating them. Germline V gene sequence: CDR1 MNHEY, CDR2 SMNVEV (reference sequence). CDR3 length: 13 residues. The CDR3 here is CASSPRQQRGYTF. The CDR3 nucleotides are TGTGCCAGCAGTCCTCGACAGCAACGGGGCTACACCTTC.

This clonotype was detected a few times. The rearrangement joins TRBV27 to TRBJ1-1; D call uncertain. The CDR3 has 15 residues. Germline CDR1 and CDR2: MNHEY and SMNVEV (reference sequence). The germline V and J ends were trimmed by 3 bases and 1 base, with 12 bases remaining between them. DNA of the CDR3: TGTGCCAGCAGTTTGGACGCCAGAAAGAACACTGAAGCTTTCTTT. It translates to CASSLDARKNTEAFF.

This clonotype was seen a few times. The chain employs TRBV5-1 and TRBJ2-3; no clear D. V lost 1 base, J lost 0 bases, and 12 bases lay in between. The germline gives CDR1 SGHRS, CDR2 YFSETQ. This CDR3 spans 16 amino acids. CDR3 in amino acids: CASSLTPHASTDTQYF. CDR3 bases: TGCGCCAGCAGCTTGACCCCCCATGCAAGCACAGATACGCAGTATTTT.

The chain combines TRBV2 with TRBJ2-5; maybe TRBD2 (5 bases). This CDR3 has 15 amino acids. Trimming took 3 bases from V and 2 from J, leaving 13 bases between them. Germline CDR1 SNHLY, CDR2 FYNNEI. CDR3 DNA sequence: TGTGCCAGCAGTGAGGTGGGAGACTATCAAGAGACCCAGTACTTC. Residues: CASSEVGDYQETQYF.

This clonotype was found a few times. The V gene is TRBV20-1, the J gene TRBJ2-7; possibly TRBD1 or TRBD2 for D (5 bases each). CDR1 DFQATT and CDR2 SNEGSKA come from the germline V gene (reference sequence). With 3 bases removed from V and 0 bases from J, the gap between germline ends came to 9 bases. The CDR3 is 13 amino acids. Here the CDR3 DNA reads TGCAGTGCTAGGGGACGGAACTCCTACGAGCAGTACTTC. Residues: CSARGRNSYEQYF.

The rearrangement links TRBV11-2 to TRBJ2-7, with D unclear. Germline-derived CDR1 and CDR2 are SGHAT and FQNNGV. V shed 1 base and J shed 8 bases, with 15 bases lying between them. The CDR3 sequence is 14 residues long. This chain's CDR3 is CASSLGKETSKQYF. CDR3 bases: TGTGCCAGCAGCTTAGGAAAGGAGACGTCTAAGCAGTACTTC.

The chain recombines TRBV7-2 with TRBJ2-7, with TRBD2 matching over 14 bases. The CDR3 runs to 16 residues. The germline V gene encodes CDR1 SGHTA and CDR2 FQGNSA. V lost 5 bases and J lost 3; bases outside the gene matches: 6. CDR3 bases: TGTGCCAGCAGCATGGGACTAGCGGGAGTCGGCTACGAGCAGTACTTC. It translates to CASSMGLAGVGYEQYF.

V is TRBV5-1 and J is TRBJ2-5; D not certain. Germline V lookup: CDR1 SGHRS, CDR2 YFSETQ. The CDR3 has 13 residues. The V end lost 3 bases, the J end lost 5 bases, and 11 bases lay between the germline ends. The CDR3 region is CASSSLDAETQYF. CDR3 nucleotide sequence: TGCGCCAGCAGCTCGTTGGATGCGGAGACCCAGTACTTC.

This clonotype was seen more than once but under ten times. This chain joins TRBV29-1 and TRBJ2-5, with D hard to call. This CDR3 comprises 11 residues. The V gene's germline CDR1 is SQVTM and CDR2 ANQGSEA. Trimming took 5 bases from V and 1 from J, leaving 5 bases between them. The DNA of the CDR3 is TGCAGCGTTCACATCCAAGAGACCCAGTACTTC. Its translation is CSVHIQETQYF.

The J gene is TRBJ1-1, the V gene TRBV7-9; 9 nucleotides match TRBD1. J gave up 4 bases and V 5 bases, and 11 bases lay outside the gene matches. The germline CDR1 and CDR2 sequences are SEHNR and FQNEAQ (reference sequence). The CDR3 covers 16 residues. The CDR3 region is CASSTGPQGAATEAFF. In nucleotides, the CDR3 is TGTGCCAGCAGCACGGGGCCACAGGGGGCGGCCACTGAAGCTTTCTTT.

The rearrangement uses TRBV7-2 and TRBJ2-7; D unresolved. The CDR3 spans 13 residues. Germline CDR1 is SGHTA and CDR2 is FQGNSA. V was shortened by 3 bases and J by 4 bases, with 10 bases between the two germline ends. The CDR3 is CASSFVVGYEQYF. The CDR3, as DNA: TGTGCCAGCAGCTTCGTTGTAGGGTACGAGCAGTACTTC.